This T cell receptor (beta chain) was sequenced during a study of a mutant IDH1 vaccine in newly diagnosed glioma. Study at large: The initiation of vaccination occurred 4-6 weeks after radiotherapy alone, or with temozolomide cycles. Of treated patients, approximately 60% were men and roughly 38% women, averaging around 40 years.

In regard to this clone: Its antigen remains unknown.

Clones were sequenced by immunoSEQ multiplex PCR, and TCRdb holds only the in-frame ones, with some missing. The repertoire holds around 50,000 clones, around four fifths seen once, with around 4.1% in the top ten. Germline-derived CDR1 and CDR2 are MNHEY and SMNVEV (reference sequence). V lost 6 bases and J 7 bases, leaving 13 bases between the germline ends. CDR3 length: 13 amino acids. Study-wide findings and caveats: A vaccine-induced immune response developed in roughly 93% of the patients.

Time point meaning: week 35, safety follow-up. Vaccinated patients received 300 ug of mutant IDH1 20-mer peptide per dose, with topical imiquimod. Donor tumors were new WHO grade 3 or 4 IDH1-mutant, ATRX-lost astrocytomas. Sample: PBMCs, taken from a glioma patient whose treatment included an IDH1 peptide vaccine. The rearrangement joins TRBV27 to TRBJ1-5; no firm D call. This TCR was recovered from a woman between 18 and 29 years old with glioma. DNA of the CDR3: TGTGCCAGCAGACGAGAAAGCAGCCAGCCCCAGCATTTT. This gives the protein CASRRESSQPQHF.